A selection of T cell receptor beta chains follows, all from one sample in a study of OX40 agonist ivuxolimab in advanced cancers. Some clones are missing from TCRdb's copy, which holds only in-frame ones; the method was immunoSEQ multiplex PCR. The sample has 60,000 to 85,000 clones, approximately 95% seen once. Sample: CD4+ or CD8+ T cells sorted from blood, taken in a trial of the OX40 agonist ivuxolimab. These receptors were taken from an adult with an advanced solid tumor such as melanoma, head and neck, liver or kidney cancer. Both conserved end residues are part of each CDR3. Fields, in order: V gene, J gene, D gene, clone size, CDR3 DNA, CDR3 protein. D genes are given only for firm matches. A clone size is listed for some rows: how often the clone was seen (once, few, many), or a class if it is expanded.

TRBV30,TRBJ2-1,-,-,TGTGCCTGGAGTCCCACTTGGCGGGTTTACAATGAGCAGTTCTTC,CAWSPTWRVYNEQFF
TRBV27,TRBJ1-3,-,-,TGTGCCAGCAGTGGCACCGGGACACCGGACTCGGGGCTATATGGAAACACCATATATTTT,CASSGTGTPDSGLYGNTIYF
TRBV25-1,TRBJ1-2,TRBD1,few,TGTGCCAGCATGGCGGAAACAGGGGATGGCTACACCTTC,CASMAETGDGYTF
TRBV7-2,TRBJ2-3,TRBD2,-,TGTGCCAGCAGCTTAACGGGCGGGGGGACTCTCACAGATACGCAGTATTTT,CASSLTGGGTLTDTQYF
TRBV9,TRBJ2-1,-,once,TGTGCCAGCAGCGTAGGTGACGGGGGGCGATACAATGAGCAGTTCTTC,CASSVGDGGRYNEQFF
TRBV5-1,TRBJ1-6,-,-,TGCGCCAGCAGCTCCGGACGCAAGGGTTATAATTCACCCCTCCACTTT,CASSSGRKGYNSPLHF
TRBV7-8,TRBJ1-5,TRBD1,-,TGTGCCAGCAGCTTAGACCAGGGGGCTAGCAATCAGCCCCAGCATTTT,CASSLDQGASNQPQHF
TRBV19,TRBJ1-1,-,-,TGTGCCAGTGCCCGGGGGGACACTGAAGCTTTCTTT,CASARGDTEAFF
TRBV2,TRBJ2-1,-,once,TGTGCCAGCAGTGACACTAGCTCCTACAATGAGCAGTTCTTC,CASSDTSSYNEQFF
TRBV9,TRBJ2-7,TRBD1,-,TGTGCCAGCAGCGCCAATTCCGGGACAGATATATACGAGCAGTACTTC,CASSANSGTDIYEQYF
TRBV27,TRBJ2-5,-,-,TGTGCCAGCAGTCCCCTGGGGGTGATGGGCCAAGAGACCCAGTACTTC,CASSPLGVMGQETQYF
TRBV21-1,TRBJ2-7,-,-,TGTGCCAGCACCCCCCGGACAGGGCTAACCTACGAGCAGTACTTC,CASTPRTGLTYEQYF
TRBV10-1,TRBJ1-1,-,-,TGCGCCAGCAGTGACCCGGCGGTGGGCACTGAAGCTTTCTTT,CASSDPAVGTEAFF
TRBV5-1,TRBJ1-2,TRBD1,-,TGCGCCAGCAGCTTAGACAGGGATAGAGGCTACACCTTC,CASSLDRDRGYTF
TRBV9,TRBJ2-3,TRBD1,-,TGTGCCAGCAGCGCCTCCTCAGGGGGAGATACGCAGTATTTT,CASSASSGGDTQYF
TRBV5-8,TRBJ1-2,TRBD1,-,TGTGCCAGCAGCTCACCGGGACAGGTCTGGGGATCGAACTATGGCTACACCTTC,CASSSPGQVWGSNYGYTF
TRBV10-1,TRBJ1-2,-,-,TGCGCCAGCAGTGAGTCTGTCGGGGTCCCCTATGGCTACACCTTC,CASSESVGVPYGYTF
TRBV7-8,TRBJ1-2,-,-,TGTGCCAGCAGCTCGTGGGAATCCGGTGCTTATGGCTACACCTTC,CASSSWESGAYGYTF
TRBV6-5,TRBJ2-2,-,-,TGTGCCAGCAGTTACTCGACCTCCCGGGGGGAGCTGTTTTTT,CASSYSTSRGELFF
TRBV5-4,TRBJ2-1,-,-,TGTGCCAGCAGCTTGGAAGTCAATGAGCAGTTCTTC,CASSLEVNEQFF